The 27 T cell receptor beta chains below were found in one sample sequenced in a study of T-cell reconstitution after alpha-beta-depleted transplantation in children. Unique molecular identifiers were used to barcode this TCRbeta library. TCRdb recomputed calls from the PCR reads with MiXCR, one row per CDR3 protein. The sample consists of 65,000 to 90,000 distinct CDR3 sequences, 11% of them appearing once. This specimen consisted of PBMCs, obtained before TCRalphabeta/CD19-depleted stem cell transplant. The receptors stem from a boy younger than 18 with acute myeloid leukemia, due to receive a stem cell transplant.

Many counts were recorded for this clonotype. The V gene is TRBV29-1, the J gene TRBJ2-3; TRBD2 matches 9 bases. The germline V gene encodes CDR1 SQVTM and CDR2 ANQGSEA. The trim removed 4 bases at V and 2 bases at J, leaving 10 bases unmatched. The CDR3 runs 16 residues. In nucleotides, the CDR3 is TGCAGCGTTGCATTAGTGAGCGGGGGGATCACAGATACGCAGTATTTT. Protein sequence: CSVALVSGGITDTQYF.

Many counts were recorded for this clonotype. The V and J genes are TRBV7-3 and TRBJ2-2; TRBD2 agrees at 14 bases. The CDR3 runs 16 residues. CDR1 SGHTA and CDR2 FQGTGA come from the germline V gene. With 5 bases clipped from V and 6 bases from J, the junction kept 5 bases outside the gene matches. The CDR3 DNA sequence: TGTGCCAGCAGCCCCGGGACTAGCGGGAGCCCCGGGGAGCTGTTTTTT. Translating it yields CASSPGTSGSPGELFF.

This clonotype was detected many times. V and J are TRBV14 and TRBJ1-2; no firm D call. This CDR3 has 16 amino acids. The germline V and J ends were trimmed by 4 bases and 6 bases, with 21 bases remaining between them. In germline, CDR1 is SGHDN, CDR2 FVKESK. This CDR3 reads CASSRDPASLRDGYTF. The CDR3 DNA reads as TGTGCCAGCAGCCGCGATCCAGCGTCCCTAAGAGATGGCTACACCTTC.

This clonotype was counted at least ten times. The chain has TRBV20-1 and TRBJ2-1, with TRBD2 matching over 12 bases. The germline CDR1 and CDR2 sequences are DFQATT and SNEGSKA (reference sequence). The CDR3 has 17 residues. Germline trimming cut 6 bases from V and 0 bases from J; bases unmatched to any gene: 9. The CDR3 sequence is CSAQTLAGGLSYNEQFF. Written as DNA, the CDR3 is TGCAGTGCGCAGACCCTAGCGGGGGGGCTCTCCTACAATGAGCAGTTCTTC.

This clonotype appeared many times. The V gene is TRBV7-9, the J gene TRBJ2-7; TRBD2 agrees at 9 bases. Germline loops: CDR1 SEHNR, CDR2 FQNEAQ (reference sequence). With V trimmed by 2 bases and J by 0 bases, 2 bases remained unmatched. The CDR3 consists of 15 residues. The CDR3 spells CASSLLAGPSYEQYF. CDR3 DNA sequence: TGTGCCAGCAGCTTACTAGCGGGACCCTCCTACGAGCAGTACTTC.

The genes are TRBV4-3 and TRBJ2-1; possibly TRBD2 for D (6 bases). CDR1 LGHNA and CDR2 YSLEER come from the germline V gene. Trimming cost V 4 bases and J 5 bases, with 9 bases left between them. The CDR3 runs to 13 residues. The CDR3 DNA sequence: TGCGCCAGCAGCCCCCCGGGGGACAATGAGCAGTTCTTC. Its translation: CASSPPGDNEQFF.

At least ten counts were recorded for this clonotype. The rearrangement joins TRBV2 to TRBJ2-1, with 9 positions matching TRBD2. CDR3 size: 12 residues. Germline V gene sequence: CDR1 SNHLY, CDR2 FYNNEI. J was trimmed by 10 bases and V by 10 bases; bases with no gene match: 8. The CDR3 reads CATEGLASEQFF. The CDR3 DNA reads TGTGCCACCGAGGGACTAGCAAGCGAGCAGTTCTTC.

This clonotype was seen repeatedly, ten times or more. The rearrangement joins TRBV7-8 to TRBJ1-1, with TRBD1 identical over 10 bases. CDR3 size: 15 residues. V lost 4 bases to trimming and J lost 5 bases; unmatched junction nucleotides: 7. Germline CDR1 reads SGHVS; CDR2 reads FQNEAQ. CDR3 nucleotides: TGTGCCAGCAGCTGGTTTTCGGGACAGGGGACTGAAGCTTTCTTT. It encodes CASSWFSGQGTEAFF.

This clonotype was counted only a few times. The chain joins TRBV20-1 to TRBJ1-5, with D maybe TRBD1 (5 bases). CDR3 length: 18 amino acids. CDR1 and CDR2 from the germline V gene are DFQATT and SNEGSKA (reference sequence). V was shortened by 3 bases and J by 2 bases, with 23 bases between the two germline ends. In DNA form, the CDR3 reads TGCAGTGCTAGGTTGCAGGGCGGCGGGGGTTTGGGCAATCAGCCCCAGCATTTT. Its translation: CSARLQGGGGLGNQPQHF.

This clonotype has a count of ten or more. This chain's CDR3 is CASSLEWASGRTDTQYF. The CDR3 DNA follows: TGTGCCAGCAGCTTGGAGTGGGCTAGCGGGAGGACAGATACGCAGTATTTT. The V gene is TRBV5-5, the J gene TRBJ2-3, with 11 nucleotides matching TRBD2. CDR3 length: 17 residues. V shed 0 bases, J shed 3 bases, and the junction held 6 bases outside the gene matches. Germline V lookup: CDR1 SGHKS, CDR2 YYEKEE (reference sequence).

Comments on this clonotype: A read error may be the cause here, since a much bigger clone is one base away. The chain combines TRBV20-1 with TRBJ2-5; D is ambiguous. The germline gives CDR1 DFQATT, CDR2 SNEGSKA (reference sequence). V was pared by 8 bases and J by 2 bases, with 15 bases between. The CDR3 runs 13 residues. The CDR3 region is CSSDRAVQETQYF. The CDR3 coding sequence is TGCAGTAGCGATAGGGCAGTGCAAGAGACCCAGTACTTC.

Many counts were recorded for this clonotype. The chain employs TRBV18 and TRBJ1-5; TRBD1 matches at 12 bases. Unmatched junction bases numbered 5, after V lost 3 bases and J lost 5 bases. Germline V gives CDR1 KGHSH, CDR2 LQKENI. The CDR3 runs 16 residues. CDR3 residues: CASSPGTGGYDQPQHF. The CDR3 DNA sequence: TGTGCCAGCTCACCGGGGACAGGGGGCTATGATCAGCCCCAGCATTTT.

This chain connects TRBV29-1 to TRBJ2-1; D may be TRBD1 or TRBD2 (5 bases each). The CDR3 runs 13 residues. Germline assignment: CDR1 SQVTM and CDR2 ANQGSEA. Deletions cut 7 bases from V and 7 bases from J, with 17 bases between. CDR3 loop: CSAGGVSANEQFF. In nucleotides, the CDR3 is TGCAGCGCTGGGGGTGTCTCGGCTAATGAGCAGTTCTTC.

There are many counts of this clonotype. The chain has TRBV12-3 or TRBV12-4 and TRBJ1-1, with TRBD1 as a possible D gene (5 bases). This CDR3 comprises 13 residues. V dropped 7 bases and J dropped 5 bases, with 14 bases sitting between them. CDR3 nucleotides: TGTGCCAGCAACTTTGGGGGGGATACTGAAGCTTTCTTT. It yields the protein CASNFGGDTEAFF.

This clonotype was seen repeatedly, ten times or more. This chain uses TRBV27 with TRBJ2-7, with TRBD1 as a possible D gene (6 bases). Trimming left V 5 bases short and J 3 bases short, with 11 bases between. CDR3 size: 13 residues. The germline V gene has CDR1 MNHEY and CDR2 SMNVEV (reference sequence). CDR3 protein: CASSRRGLYEQYF. The CDR3 DNA sequence: TGTGCCAGCAGTCGCAGGGGTCTCTACGAGCAGTACTTC.

This clonotype was counted many times. This chain links TRBV4-2 with TRBJ2-1; D is unclear. Germline V gene data show CDR1 as LGHNA and CDR2 as YNFKEQ. Trimming shortened V by 3 bases and J by 0 bases, and 9 bases separated the two germline ends. The CDR3 is 15 residues long. CDR3 residues: CASSQEQLSYNEQFF. The CDR3 DNA follows: TGTGCCAGCAGCCAGGAACAGCTCTCCTACAATGAGCAGTTCTTC.

This clonotype occurred many times. V and J are TRBV29-1 and TRBJ2-1, with a possible D match to TRBD2 (5 bases). V was cut by 3 bases and J by 9 bases, with 12 bases left in between. This CDR3 contains 12 residues. CDR1 is SQVTM and CDR2 is ANQGSEA in the germline V gene. The CDR3 here is CSVDASPLEQFF. CDR3 sequence (DNA): TGCAGCGTTGATGCTAGCCCACTTGAGCAGTTCTTC.

In its sample, this clonotype was seen many times. V is TRBV29-1 and J is TRBJ2-7, with TRBD1 identical over 7 bases. The CDR3 runs to 13 residues. Per germline, CDR1 SQVTM and CDR2 ANQGSEA. Trimming at V came to 5 bases and at J to 2 bases, leaving 6 bases not matched to a gene. This CDR3 is CSVRTGATYEQYF. The CDR3 nucleotides read TGCAGCGTTCGGACAGGAGCAACCTACGAGCAGTACTTC.

In its sample, this clonotype was seen many times. CDR3 in amino acids: CASRRRGYGELFF. CDR3 DNA: TGTGCCAGCCGTCGGAGGGGGTACGGGGAGCTGTTTTTT. The chain couples TRBV5-4 to TRBJ2-2; D tentatively fits TRBD1 or TRBD2 (6 bases each). Germline CDR1 and CDR2: SGHNT and YYREEE (reference sequence). The CDR3 is made up of 13 amino acids. Trimming removed 7 bases at V and 7 bases at J, with 14 bases between.

This clonotype has at least ten counts. The chain recombines TRBV6-2 or TRBV6-3 with TRBJ2-7; 9 nucleotides line up with TRBD2. V shed 0 bases, J shed 0 bases, and the junction held 3 bases outside the gene matches. Germline CDR1 and CDR2: MNHEY and SVGEGT. This CDR3 is built from 16 residues. CDR3 in amino acids: CASSYSYSGSSYEQYF. As DNA, the CDR3 is TGTGCCAGCAGTTACTCGTATAGCGGGAGCTCCTACGAGCAGTACTTC.

In this sample, this clonotype turned up many times. This chain uses TRBV29-1 with TRBJ2-1; 7 nucleotides agree with TRBD2. Germline V lookup: CDR1 SQVTM, CDR2 ANQGSEA. V lost 8 bases, J lost 5 bases, and 9 bases stayed unmatched. This CDR3 contains 13 residues. CDR3 sequence (DNA): TGCAGCTGCCTTGAGGGAGGGGACAATGAGCAGTTCTTC. It encodes CSCLEGGDNEQFF.

This clonotype was counted at least ten times. The rearrangement links TRBV27 to TRBJ1-4; perhaps TRBD1 as D (5 bases). The CDR3 has 13 residues. CDR1 MNHEY and CDR2 SMNVEV come from the germline V gene (reference sequence). V gave up 3 bases and J gave up 9 bases, with 11 bases separating them. CDR3 region: CASSFRQLQKLFF. Written as DNA, the CDR3 is TGTGCCAGCAGTTTCCGACAGCTCCAAAAACTGTTTTTT.

This clonotype was seen ten or more times. The chain uses TRBV29-1 and TRBJ2-7; possibly TRBD2 for D (6 bases). Trimming shortened V by 4 bases and J by 2 bases, and 15 bases separated the two germline ends. From germline, CDR1 is SQVTM and CDR2 ANQGSEA. This CDR3 region has 14 residues. CDR3 DNA: TGCAGCGTTGCCGCGGGGCGGGGTCCCTACGAGCAGTACTTC. Translation: CSVAAGRGPYEQYF.

This clonotype was counted a few times. The V gene is TRBV14, the J gene TRBJ2-3; 10 bases agree with TRBD2. Per the germline V gene, CDR1 is SGHDN and CDR2 is FVKESK. The ends lost 0 bases at V and 2 bases at J; junction bases unmatched: 5. This CDR3 region has 17 residues. The CDR3 sequence: CASSQDLAGGSTDTQYF. In nucleotides, the CDR3 is TGTGCCAGCAGCCAAGATTTAGCGGGGGGCTCCACAGATACGCAGTATTTT.

This clonotype has ten or more counts. The chain combines TRBV28 with TRBJ1-2; 7 nucleotides line up with TRBD1. This CDR3 contains 14 residues. Trimming at V came to 5 bases and at J to 5 bases, leaving 8 bases not matched to a gene. CDR1 is MDHEN and CDR2 is SYDVKM in the germline V gene. The CDR3 region is CASSPTGLPYGYTF. As DNA, the CDR3 is TGTGCCAGCAGTCCGACAGGGCTACCTTATGGCTACACCTTC.

This clonotype was counted many times. V and J are TRBV10-3 and TRBJ1-3, with D maybe TRBD1 (6 bases). There are 14 residues in the CDR3. Deletions cut 6 bases from V and 4 bases from J, with 13 bases between. Germline assignment: CDR1 ENHRY and CDR2 SYGVKD. The CDR3 loop reads CAISGPGQGNTIYF. In DNA form, the CDR3 reads TGTGCCATCAGCGGACCGGGACAAGGAAACACCATATATTTT.

Only a few counts were recorded for this clonotype. CDR3 nucleotide sequence: TGTGCCAGCAGCCTCCTAGGGACGCACAATGAGCAGTTCTTC. The encoded protein is CASSLLGTHNEQFF. The chain couples TRBV7-9 to TRBJ2-1; the D call may be TRBD1 or TRBD2 (5 bases each). CDR3 length equals 14 residues. Germline lookup yields CDR1 SEHNR and CDR2 FQNEAQ (reference sequence). The germline V and J ends were trimmed by 5 bases and 5 bases, with 13 bases remaining between them. Full variable domain (rest looked up from reference TRBV7-9 and TRBJ2-1): DTGVSQNPRHKITKRGQNVTFRCDPISEHNRLYWYRQTLGQGPEFLTYFQNEAQLEKSRLLSDRFSAERPKGSFSTLEIQRTEQGDSAMYLCASSLLGTHNEQFFGPGTRLTVL.